Listed below are T cell receptor beta chains from one sample, sequenced in a study of cytomegalovirus exposure and HLA in healthy donors. Clones were read by immunoSEQ multiplex PCR, and TCRdb kept only the in-frame ones, dropping some. The table records about 95,000 clones, about four fifths of them present only once. Sequenced input: PBMCs. The receptors here all came from a man aged 30-40 years in good health and CMV-seropositive. CDR3s include the opening cysteine and the closing phenylalanine or tryptophan. The D gene is left open where the match is weak. Size is omitted from some rows. Given values are once, few, many or a class for expanded clones.

CDR3 DNA: TGTGCCAGCAGCAGAGAAGTAAATCAGCCCCAGCATTTT
CDR3 protein: CASSREVNQPQHF
D gene: .
J gene: TRBJ1-5
V gene: TRBV7-2
clone size: .

CDR3 DNA: TGTGCCACCCGTAAGGGGCCAGGGCCCTACGAGCAGTACTTC
CDR3 protein: CATRKGPGPYEQYF
D gene: .
J gene: TRBJ2-7
V gene: TRBV15
clone size: .

CDR3 DNA: TGTGCCAGCAGCCCCACCGGGACTAGCGGGAGTGGTGAGCAGTTCTTC
CDR3 protein: CASSPTGTSGSGEQFF
D gene: TRBD2
J gene: TRBJ2-1
V gene: TRBV5-4
clone size: .

CDR3 DNA: TGTGCCAGCAGTTACCCTCAGGGGGGAACTGAAGCTTTCTTT
CDR3 protein: CASSYPQGGTEAFF
D gene: TRBD1
J gene: TRBJ1-1
V gene: TRBV6-6
clone size: few

CDR3 DNA: TGTGCCAGCAGTCCCGCGGGGCTGTATGGCTACACCTTC
CDR3 protein: CASSPAGLYGYTF
D gene: .
J gene: TRBJ1-2
V gene: TRBV6-5
clone size: .

CDR3 DNA: TGCGCCAGCAGCATGTATCCGGGAGCCGCCGAAGAGACCCAGTACTTC
CDR3 protein: CASSMYPGAAEETQYF
D gene: .
J gene: TRBJ2-5
V gene: TRBV5-4
clone size: .

CDR3 DNA: TGCGCCAGCAGCCACCCGGGTCTCATGAACACTGAAGCTTTCTTT
CDR3 protein: CASSHPGLMNTEAFF
D gene: .
J gene: TRBJ1-1
V gene: TRBV4-1
clone size: .

CDR3 DNA: TGTGCCAGCAGTAATCGGGGGGGTCAGCCCCAGCATTTT
CDR3 protein: CASSNRGGQPQHF
D gene: .
J gene: TRBJ1-5
V gene: TRBV28
clone size: .

CDR3 DNA: TGTGCCTACTCCCGGGACAGGGGCTCCTATGGCTACACCTTC
CDR3 protein: CAYSRDRGSYGYTF
D gene: TRBD1
J gene: TRBJ1-2
V gene: TRBV30
clone size: .

CDR3 DNA: TGTGCCAGCAGTTTATCACAGGGGAACTACAATGAGCAGTTCTTC
CDR3 protein: CASSLSQGNYNEQFF
D gene: TRBD1
J gene: TRBJ2-1
V gene: TRBV28
clone size: .

CDR3 DNA: TGTGCCAGCACTCCCCACACCACTAGGACCTACAATGAGCAGTTCTTC
CDR3 protein: CASTPHTTRTYNEQFF
D gene: .
J gene: TRBJ2-1
V gene: TRBV28
clone size: .

CDR3 DNA: TGTGCCAGTATTACCGGAGGAGGGACTGAAGCTTTCTTT
CDR3 protein: CASITGGGTEAFF
D gene: .
J gene: TRBJ1-1
V gene: TRBV19
clone size: .

CDR3 DNA: TGCGCCAGCAGCGTGGGACAGGGGGCGCACCCGAACACTGAAGCTTTCTTT
CDR3 protein: CASSVGQGAHPNTEAFF
D gene: TRBD1
J gene: TRBJ1-1
V gene: TRBV5-1
clone size: once

CDR3 DNA: TGTGCCAGCAGCGCCACGGGACAGGCGTTCTTCTTT
CDR3 protein: CASSATGQAFFF
D gene: TRBD1
J gene: TRBJ1-1
V gene: TRBV11-2
clone size: once

CDR3 DNA: TGTGCCATCAGGATGACTAGCGGGAGTGACGAGCAGTTCTTC
CDR3 protein: CAIRMTSGSDEQFF
D gene: TRBD2
J gene: TRBJ2-1
V gene: TRBV10-3
clone size: once

CDR3 DNA: TGTGCCAGCAGCTTGGTGACAGGGGGTGATTACGAGCAGTACTTC
CDR3 protein: CASSLVTGGDYEQYF
D gene: TRBD1
J gene: TRBJ2-7
V gene: TRBV5-8
clone size: few

CDR3 DNA: TGTGCCAGCAGTTTATGGGGGAGAGGGGGCATTCAGTACTTC
CDR3 protein: CASSLWGRGGIQYF
D gene: .
J gene: TRBJ2-4
V gene: TRBV27
clone size: .

CDR3 DNA: TGTGCCAGCAGCGTAGAACAGGGAAGGGATACGCAGTATTTT
CDR3 protein: CASSVEQGRDTQYF
D gene: .
J gene: TRBJ2-3
V gene: TRBV9
clone size: .